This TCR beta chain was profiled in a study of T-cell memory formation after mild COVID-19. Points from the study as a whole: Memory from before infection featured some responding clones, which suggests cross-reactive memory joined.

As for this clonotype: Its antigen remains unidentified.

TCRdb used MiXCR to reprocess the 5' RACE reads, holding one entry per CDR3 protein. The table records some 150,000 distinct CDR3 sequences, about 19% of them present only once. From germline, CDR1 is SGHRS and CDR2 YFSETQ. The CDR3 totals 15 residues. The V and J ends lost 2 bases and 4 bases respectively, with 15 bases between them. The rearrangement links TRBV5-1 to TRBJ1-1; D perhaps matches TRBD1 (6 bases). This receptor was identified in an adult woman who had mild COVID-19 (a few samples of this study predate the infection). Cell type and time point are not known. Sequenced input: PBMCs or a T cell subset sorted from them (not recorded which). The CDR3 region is CASSLTDRRGTEAFF. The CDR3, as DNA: TGCGCCAGCAGCTTAACTGACAGGCGGGGCACTGAAGCTTTCTTT.